The sequence of this T cell receptor (beta chain) was determined in a study of blood T cell repertoires in COVID-19. The overall study: PBMCs, B-cell-depleted T cells, or T cells provided the cDNA or gDNA that made up the material.

Source study methods: Counts of nucleated cells, estimated from reference gene primer amplification, were obtained. TCRdb keeps only in-frame clones here, not all; method: immunoSEQ multiplex PCR. D and trimming were read from the DNA, whereas the V and J calls and clone size are those reported in that table. Counted here are 140,000 to 150,000 clones, roughly 84% occurring once; the ten biggest clones make up roughly 10%. The CDR3 sequence is 14 residues long. Germline assignment: CDR1 SEHNR and CDR2 FQNEAQ (reference sequence). V was clipped by 3 bases and J by 2 bases; unmatched bases: 3. The sample consisted of peripheral blood. The chain recombines TRBV7-9 with TRBJ1-2; 7 bases are shared with TRBD1. The sequence derives from a man aged 55-75 years with active or convalescent COVID-19. CDR3 DNA sequence: TGTGCCAGCAGCTTCCCGACAGGGAACTATGGCTACACCTTC. It encodes CASSFPTGNYGYTF.